This TCR beta chain was sequenced for a study of T-cell memory formation after mild COVID-19. Whole-study results and caveats: Memory cells collected pre-infection included some clones that later responded, suggesting cross-reactive memory joined.

Constant-segment primers and 5'RACE yielded cDNA libraries for TCR alpha and TCR beta, each carrying sample barcodes and UMIs. Using its own MiXCR run on the 5' RACE reads, TCRdb lists one record per CDR3 protein. Of approximately 350,000 distinct CDR3 sequences listed, roughly an eighth are singletons. The junction had 7 bases not matched to a gene; V was cut back by 0 bases and J by 2 bases. The germline V gene has CDR1 LGHNA and CDR2 YSLEER. This CDR3 has 17 residues. This clonotype was counted only a few times. Its antigen is currently unknown. The J gene is TRBJ2-5, the V gene TRBV4-3; 9 nucleotides line up with TRBD1. Source material: PBMCs or a T cell subset sorted from them (not recorded which). This clonotype was sampled from a young man who had mild COVID-19 (a few samples of this study predate the infection). Cell type and time point are not known. The CDR3 here is CASSQEGDREGQETQYF. CDR3 sequence (DNA): TGCGCCAGCAGCCAAGAGGGGGACAGGGAGGGTCAAGAGACCCAGTACTTC.